This is a list of T cell receptor beta chains from one sample in a study of T cell repertoires in cytomegalovirus infection. TCRdb recomputed calls from the reads with MiXCR, one row per CDR3 protein. The sample has roughly 130,000 distinct CDR3 sequences; about 10% are singletons. Sequencing was carried out using PBMCs. The receptors shown here come from a human donor in good health (CMV status not recorded). Some clones in this sample may be carry-over from other donors' samples. Both conserved end residues are trimmed from each CDR3.

>13|TRBV4-1|TRBJ1-6
ASSQVAGGSSPLH
>12|TRBV5-1|TRBJ1-1
ASSFGLGNTEAF
>12|TRBV28|TRBJ1-2
ASSLWPDHYGYT
>7|TRBV6-2/TRBV6-3|TRBJ1-1
ASGDAAF
>14|TRBV2|TRBJ2-3
ASSEGDRGPADTQY
>15|TRBV6-2/TRBV6-3|TRBJ2-7
ASSAAPRTSGGHEQY
>13|TRBV7-9|TRBJ2-3
ASRRGASREDTQY
>13|TRBV19|TRBJ2-7
ASQRKGAHPYEQY
>14|TRBV7-9|TRBJ2-3
ASSPTGGEHGGTQY
>14|TRBV6-6|TRBJ2-1
ASRKSHGTDDNEQF
>16|TRBV14|TRBJ2-3
ASTPGQGAKLATDTQY
>10|TRBV20-1|TRBJ1-1
SAVTGSTEAF
>10|TRBV5-5|TRBJ1-2
ASSWAGRGYT
>11|TRBV2|TRBJ1-5
ASWAGGTQPQH
>11|TRBV7-2|TRBJ2-5
ASSFQPQETQY
>13|TRBV4-1|TRBJ1-1
ASSQADRGATEAF
>12|TRBV20-1|TRBJ2-1
SARRQSSYNEQF
>12|TRBV7-3|TRBJ2-1
ASSFEPLSNEQF
>9|TRBV5-6|TRBJ2-7
ASSDFYEQY
>14|TRBV13|TRBJ2-4
ASSAGRSGSRNIQY
>11|TRBV2|TRBJ1-3
ASRITSGNTIY
>13|TRBV7-2|TRBJ2-2
ASSYRHPGAGELF
>12|TRBV18|TRBJ1-1
ASSPPVGYTEAF
>18|TRBV12-3/TRBV12-4|TRBJ2-1
ASSPSAGGATRSSYNEQF
>11|TRBV20-1|TRBJ2-5
SARKGRWETQY
>9|TRBV7-2|TRBJ1-1
ASSLYTEAF